A selection of T cell receptor beta chains follows, all from one sample in a study of blood T cell repertoires in COVID-19. The protocol was immunoSEQ multiplex PCR, while the TCRdb copy is restricted to in-frame clones and leaves out a portion. Of 35,000 to 45,000 clones listed, 70% to 90% are singletons. The material sequenced was peripheral blood. The receptor set was obtained from a human donor in a cohort sampled during active COVID-19. Each CDR3 is given with its conserved first and last residue. A D gene is named only where the DNA matches it firmly. A clone size is listed for some rows: how often the clone was seen (once, few, many), or a class if it is expanded.

clone_size | d_call | j_call | v_call | cdr3_aa | cdr3_nt
- | - | TRBJ2-7 | TRBV6-5 | CASSRETTGYEQYF | TGTGCCAGCAGTAGAGAGACGACAGGCTACGAGCAGTACTTC
- | TRBD1 | TRBJ1-3 | TRBV18 | CASSPSGTVRSGNTIYF | TGTGCCAGCTCACCATCGGGGACAGTGCGGTCTGGAAACACCATATATTTT
medium-sized | TRBD2 | TRBJ2-5 | TRBV6-5 | CASDPVSGEGETQYF | TGTGCCAGCGACCCCGTTAGCGGGGAAGGTGAGACCCAGTACTTC
- | TRBD1 | TRBJ1-2 | TRBV18 | CASSPGQITNYGYTF | TGTGCCAGCTCGCCGGGACAGATTACTAACTATGGCTACACCTTC
- | TRBD1 | TRBJ2-5 | TRBV28 | CASSLSTAGTGWETQYF | TGTGCCAGCAGCCTATCGACCGCTGGGACAGGGTGGGAGACCCAGTACTTC
- | - | TRBJ2-2 | TRBV19 | CASSIRGRGNTGELFF | TGTGCCAGTAGTATAAGGGGGCGGGGAAACACCGGGGAGCTGTTTTTT
- | TRBD2 | TRBJ2-7 | TRBV3-1/TRBV3-2 | CASSPGLAGQAIEQYF | TGTGCCAGCAGCCCAGGACTAGCGGGCCAAGCAATAGAGCAGTACTTC
- | TRBD1 | TRBJ2-5 | TRBV28 | CASRSTGGAKTQYF | TGTGCCAGCAGATCCACAGGGGGCGCGAAGACCCAGTACTTC
- | - | TRBJ2-1 | TRBV4-1 | CASSQDPRPMDEQFF | TGCGCCAGCAGCCAAGATCCTAGACCAATGGATGAGCAGTTCTTC
- | TRBD1 | TRBJ2-7 | TRBV2 | CASRGDRGEQYF | TGTGCCAGCAGGGGCGACAGGGGCGAGCAGTACTTC
- | TRBD1 | TRBJ2-3 | TRBV5-5 | CASSPDRPSTDTQYF | TGTGCCAGCAGCCCGGACAGGCCTAGCACAGATACGCAGTATTTT
- | - | TRBJ2-2 | TRBV5-1 | CASSLASTNTGELFF | TGCGCCAGCAGCTTAGCGAGTACGAACACCGGGGAGCTGTTTTTT
- | TRBD2 | TRBJ2-7 | TRBV7-2 | CASSLEPSGVLEQYF | TGTGCCAGCAGCTTAGAACCTAGCGGGGTGCTCGAGCAGTACTTC
- | TRBD2 | TRBJ2-3 | TRBV3-1/TRBV3-2 | CASSQSSGGRTDTQYF | TGTGCCAGCAGCCAATCAAGCGGGGGGCGCACAGATACGCAGTATTTT
- | TRBD1 | TRBJ2-3 | TRBV5-1 | CASSLQGAGPDTQYF | TGCGCCAGCAGCTTACAGGGGGCAGGCCCAGATACGCAGTATTTT
- | TRBD1 | TRBJ1-6 | TRBV6-5 | CASNFGGQGQAPLHF | TGTGCCAGCAACTTTGGGGGACAGGGGCAAGCACCCCTCCACTTT
- | - | TRBJ2-1 | TRBV5-1 | CASSLQANEQFF | TGCGCCAGCAGCTTGCAGGCGAATGAGCAGTTCTTC
- | - | TRBJ1-1 | TRBV21-1 | CATATGSSRKCGAFF | TGTGCCACCGCCACAGGGAGCAGCCGAAAATGTGGAGCTTTCTTT
- | - | TRBJ2-5 | TRBV11-2 | CASSPRRGAETQYF | TGTGCCAGCAGCCCACGGCGGGGCGCCGAGACCCAGTACTTC
many | - | TRBJ2-3 | TRBV5-4 | CASSPSTDTQYF | TGTGCCAGCAGCCCTAGCACAGATACGCAGTATTTT